This record looks at one T cell receptor beta chain sequence and its context. Its antigen remains unidentified. Within the sample, other DNA sequences also encode this same CDR3. This entry is derived from a study of shared clonotypes between healthy human individuals. Background on the study: Each donor had three CD4 naive, three CD4 memory, two CD8 naive and one CD8 memory plate. Study-level findings and limits: Clonotypes shared by all four donors outscored non-shared clonotypes in generation probability.

Here immunoSEQ multiplex PCR was the method, and the copy in TCRdb shows in-frame clones only, minus some. Here the sample spans about 2.2 million clones, 93% being singletons. The CDR3 sequence is 14 residues long. Germline V CDR1 and CDR2: MNHNY, SVGAGI (reference sequence). The V gene lost 0 bases and the J gene lost 0 bases, with 5 bases spanning the gap. CD8 cells classed as naive were CD45RO-negative and positively selected for CCR7, excluding terminally differentiated effector memory CD45RA+ cells. Those who donated, Caucasian adults without exception, all lived in Nashville, Tennessee. This clonotype originated in a man younger than 35 in good health. Some clones in this sample may be carry-over from other donors' samples. The rearrangement links TRBV6-6 to TRBJ1-2; D possibly corresponds to TRBD1 (5 bases). The specimen was naive CD8+ T cells from PBMCs. The CDR3 DNA sequence: TGTGCCAGCAGTTACTCGACAGCTAACTATGGCTACACCTTC. Translation gives CASSYSTANYGYTF.